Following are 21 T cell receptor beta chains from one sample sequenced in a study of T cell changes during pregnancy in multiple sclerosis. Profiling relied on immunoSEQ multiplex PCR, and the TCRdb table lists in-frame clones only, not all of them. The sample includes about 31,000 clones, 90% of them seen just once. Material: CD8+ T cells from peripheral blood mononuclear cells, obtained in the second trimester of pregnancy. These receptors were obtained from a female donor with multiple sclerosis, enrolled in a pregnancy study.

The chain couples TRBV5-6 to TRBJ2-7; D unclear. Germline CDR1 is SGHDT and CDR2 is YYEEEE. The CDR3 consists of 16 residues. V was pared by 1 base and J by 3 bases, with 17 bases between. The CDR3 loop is CASSLSLGLLNYEQYF. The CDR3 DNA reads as TGTGCCAGCAGCTTGTCTTTGGGCCTACTGAACTACGAGCAGTACTTC. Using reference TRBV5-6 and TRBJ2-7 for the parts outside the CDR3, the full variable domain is DAGVTQSPTHLIKTRGQQVTLRCSPKSGHDTVSWYQQALGQGPQFIFQYYEEEERQRGNFPDRFSGHQFPNYSSELNVNALLLGDSALYLCASSLSLGLLNYEQYFGPGTRLTVT.

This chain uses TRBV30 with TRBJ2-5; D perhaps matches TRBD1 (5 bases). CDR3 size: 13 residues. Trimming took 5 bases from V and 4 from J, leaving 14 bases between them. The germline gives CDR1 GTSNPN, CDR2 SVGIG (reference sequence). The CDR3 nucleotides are TGTGCCTGGGGCCCCGAAGGGGTAGAGACCCAGTACTTC. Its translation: CAWGPEGVETQYF.

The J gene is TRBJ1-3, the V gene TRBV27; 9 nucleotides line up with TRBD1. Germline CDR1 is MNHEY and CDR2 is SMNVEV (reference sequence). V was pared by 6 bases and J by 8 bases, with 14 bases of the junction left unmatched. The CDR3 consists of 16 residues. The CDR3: CASSPIGTGRLDTIYF. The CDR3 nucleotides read TGTGCCAGCAGCCCTATCGGGACAGGGCGCTTAGACACCATATATTTT.

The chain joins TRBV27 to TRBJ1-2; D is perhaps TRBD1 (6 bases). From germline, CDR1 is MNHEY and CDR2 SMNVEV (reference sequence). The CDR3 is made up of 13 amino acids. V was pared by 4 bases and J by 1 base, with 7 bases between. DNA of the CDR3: TGTGCCAGCAGTTCGGACAGTAACTATGGCTACACCTTC. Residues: CASSSDSNYGYTF.

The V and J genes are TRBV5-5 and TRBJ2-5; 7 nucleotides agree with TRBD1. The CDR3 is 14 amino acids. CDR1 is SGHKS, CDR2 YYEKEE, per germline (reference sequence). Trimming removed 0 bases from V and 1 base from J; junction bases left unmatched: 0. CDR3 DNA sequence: TGTGCCAGCAGCTTGGGGGACAGCCAAGAGACCCAGTACTTC. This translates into CASSLGDSQETQYF.

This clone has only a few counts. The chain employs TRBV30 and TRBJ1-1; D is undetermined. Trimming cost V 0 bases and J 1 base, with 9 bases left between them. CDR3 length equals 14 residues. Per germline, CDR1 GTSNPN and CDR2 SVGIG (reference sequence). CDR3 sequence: CAWSVKLPNTEAFF. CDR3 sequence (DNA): TGTGCCTGGAGTGTTAAGCTACCGAACACTGAAGCTTTCTTT.

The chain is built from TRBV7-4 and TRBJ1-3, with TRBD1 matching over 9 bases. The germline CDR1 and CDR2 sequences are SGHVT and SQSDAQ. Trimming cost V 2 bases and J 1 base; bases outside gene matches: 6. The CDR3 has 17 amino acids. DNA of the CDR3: TGTGCCAGCAGCTTATCGGGACAGGGTTCGTCTGGAAACACCATATATTTT. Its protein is CASSLSGQGSSGNTIYF.

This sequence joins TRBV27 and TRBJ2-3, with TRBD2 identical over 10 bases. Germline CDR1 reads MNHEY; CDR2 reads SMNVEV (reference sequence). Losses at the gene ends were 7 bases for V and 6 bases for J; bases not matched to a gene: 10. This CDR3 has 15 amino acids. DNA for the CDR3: TGTGCCAGCACACTTCTAGCGGGAGCGAGGGATACGCAGTATTTT. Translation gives CASTLLAGARDTQYF.

DNA of the CDR3: TGCGCCAGCAGCCCCGAGACGGCACTCCGACTGCACGAGCAGTACTTC. This codes for CASSPETALRLHEQYF. The chain carries TRBV5-1 and TRBJ2-7; D gene uncertain. The CDR3 consists of 16 residues. The germline V and J ends were trimmed by 4 bases and 5 bases, with 22 bases remaining between them. Germline CDR1 SGHRS, CDR2 YFSETQ.

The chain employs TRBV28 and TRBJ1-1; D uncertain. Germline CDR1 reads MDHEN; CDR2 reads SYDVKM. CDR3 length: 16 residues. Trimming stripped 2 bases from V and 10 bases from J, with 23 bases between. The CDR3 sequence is CASSLTTEYSFFTAFF. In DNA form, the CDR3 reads TGTGCCAGCAGTTTAACCACCGAGTACAGTTTCTTTACAGCTTTCTTT. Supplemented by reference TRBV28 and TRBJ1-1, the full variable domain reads DVKVTQSSRYLVKRTGEKVFLECVQDMDHENMFWYRQDPGLGLRLIYFSYDVKMKEKGDIPEGYSVSREKKERFSLILESASTNQTSMYLCASSLTTEYSFFTAFFGQGTRLTVV.

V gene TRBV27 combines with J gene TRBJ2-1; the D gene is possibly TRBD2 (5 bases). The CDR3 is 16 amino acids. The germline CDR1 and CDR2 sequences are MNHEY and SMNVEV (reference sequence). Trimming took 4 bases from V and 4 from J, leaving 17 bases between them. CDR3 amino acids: CASSSALGRLYNEQFF. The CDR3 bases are TGTGCCAGCAGTTCAGCTCTGGGGAGACTATACAATGAGCAGTTCTTC.

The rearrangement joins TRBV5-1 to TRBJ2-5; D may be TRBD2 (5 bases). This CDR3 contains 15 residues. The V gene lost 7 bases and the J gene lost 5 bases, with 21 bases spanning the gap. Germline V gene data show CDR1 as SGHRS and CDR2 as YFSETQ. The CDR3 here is CASAEYPIRGETQYF. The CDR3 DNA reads TGCGCCAGCGCCGAGTACCCGATCCGAGGGGAGACCCAGTACTTC.

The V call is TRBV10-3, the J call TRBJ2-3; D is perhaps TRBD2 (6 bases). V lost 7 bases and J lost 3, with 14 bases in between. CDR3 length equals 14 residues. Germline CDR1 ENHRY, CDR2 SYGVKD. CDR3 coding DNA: TGTGCCATCAAAGGGACTGGGGAAACAGATACGCAGTATTTT. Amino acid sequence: CAIKGTGETDTQYF.

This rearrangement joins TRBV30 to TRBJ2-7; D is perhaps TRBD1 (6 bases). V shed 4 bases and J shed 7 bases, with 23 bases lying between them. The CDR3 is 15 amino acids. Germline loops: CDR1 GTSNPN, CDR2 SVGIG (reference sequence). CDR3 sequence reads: CAWTSRTAPRGEQYF. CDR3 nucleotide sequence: TGTGCCTGGACTTCCCGGACAGCTCCCCGAGGTGAGCAGTACTTC.

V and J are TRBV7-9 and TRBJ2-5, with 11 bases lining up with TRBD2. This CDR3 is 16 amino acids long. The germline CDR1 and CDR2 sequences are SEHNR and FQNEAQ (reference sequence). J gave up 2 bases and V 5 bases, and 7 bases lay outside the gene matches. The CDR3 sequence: CASSHRGLAAQETQYF. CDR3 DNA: TGTGCCAGCAGCCACCGGGGACTAGCGGCACAAGAGACCCAGTACTTC.

The CDR3 DNA reads TGTGCAAGTCGCTCTACTCGGGAGTACTTC. The encoded protein is CASRSTREYF. V usage is TRBV12-2 and J usage is TRBJ2-7; the table's D call TRBD2 went unverified against the DNA. TRBV12-2 is given as a pseudogene. This CDR3 comprises 10 residues.

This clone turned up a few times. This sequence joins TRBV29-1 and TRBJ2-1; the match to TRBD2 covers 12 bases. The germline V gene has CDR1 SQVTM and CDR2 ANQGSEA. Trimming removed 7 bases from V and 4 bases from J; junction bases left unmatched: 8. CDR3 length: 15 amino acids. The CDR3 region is CSGKQGLAGYNEQFF. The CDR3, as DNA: TGCAGCGGGAAACAGGGACTAGCGGGTTACAATGAGCAGTTCTTC.

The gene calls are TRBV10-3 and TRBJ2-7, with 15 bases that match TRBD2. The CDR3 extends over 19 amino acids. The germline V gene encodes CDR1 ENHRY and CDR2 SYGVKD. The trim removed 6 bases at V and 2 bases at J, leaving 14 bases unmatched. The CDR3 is CAIRNGLAGGPIGAYEQYF. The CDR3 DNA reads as TGTGCCATCAGGAACGGACTAGCGGGAGGGCCTATAGGCGCCTACGAGCAGTACTTC.

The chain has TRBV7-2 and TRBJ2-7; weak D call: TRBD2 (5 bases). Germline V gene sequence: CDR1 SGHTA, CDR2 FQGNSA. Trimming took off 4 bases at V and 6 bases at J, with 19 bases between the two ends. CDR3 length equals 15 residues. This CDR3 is CASSSRGSEIPEQYF. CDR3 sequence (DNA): TGTGCCAGCAGCTCCCGGGGTAGCGAGATCCCCGAGCAGTACTTC.

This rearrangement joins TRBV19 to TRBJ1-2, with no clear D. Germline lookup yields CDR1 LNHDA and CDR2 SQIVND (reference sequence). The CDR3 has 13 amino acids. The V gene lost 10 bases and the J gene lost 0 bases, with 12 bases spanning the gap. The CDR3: CAIPTLTNYGYTF. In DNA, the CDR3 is TGTGCCATCCCGACACTGACTAACTATGGCTACACCTTC. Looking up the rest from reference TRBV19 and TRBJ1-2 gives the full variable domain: DGGITQSPKYLFRKEGQNVTLSCEQNLNHDAMYWYRQDPGQGLRLIYYSQIVNDFQKGDIAEGYSVSREKKESFPLTVTSAQKNPTAFYLCAIPTLTNYGYTFGSGTRLTVV.

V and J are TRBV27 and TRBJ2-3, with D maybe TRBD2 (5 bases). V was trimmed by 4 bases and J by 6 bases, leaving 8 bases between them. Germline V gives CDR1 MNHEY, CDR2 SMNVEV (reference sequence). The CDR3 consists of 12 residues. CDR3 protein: CASSYRGDTQYF. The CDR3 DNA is TGTGCCAGCAGTTATCGGGGTGATACGCAGTATTTT.